Below, one TCR beta chain is given with its context. Its antigen remains unknown. TCRdb processed the 5' RACE reads anew with MiXCR; each CDR3 protein has one entry. The table lists 300,000 to 400,000 distinct CDR3 sequences, 6.2% of them singletons. Per the germline V gene, CDR1 is SEHNR and CDR2 is FQNEAQ (reference sequence). After removal of 1 base from V and 2 bases from J, the junction contained 6 bases not matched to a gene. CDR3 length: 16 residues. This sample is drawn from a study of T cells after yellow fever vaccination. Study overall: Any fraction with a low cell number was prepared using SMART-Seq v4 Ultra Low Input.

Study outcomes and limitations: The study found a weaker secondary response that peaked faster, day 5 versus 15.

The chain combines TRBV7-9 with TRBJ2-3, with TRBD2 matching 7 bases. The sequences come from PBMCs, collected 5 days after the yellow fever booster vaccination. The TCR originated in a man aged 25-40 years who received the YFV17D yellow fever vaccine. Here the CDR3 DNA reads TGTGCCAGCAGCTTAGATGGTGCGGGAGACACAGATACGCAGTATTTT. Translation gives CASSLDGAGDTDTQYF.